This T cell receptor beta chain was identified in a study of tumor-infiltrating lymphocytes in primary liver carcinoma. Overall study context: Both sexes were represented among patients, who were 30 to 69 years old.

With 500 ng total RNA as template and a constant-region primer, TCR beta cDNA was made. Slightly modified ARM-PCR with three nested multiplex PCR rounds yielded TCR beta libraries. Each of the first two PCR rounds ran roughly 10 cycles with TRBV1-TRBV30 forward and C-beta reverse primers. TCRdb processed the multiplex PCR reads anew with MiXCR; each CDR3 protein has one entry. The data contain approximately 330,000 distinct CDR3 sequences, around three fifths of them seen just once; the ten biggest clones take up about 6.5%. Study observations and caveats: It was in tumors, not blood, that the top-250-clone fraction was significantly higher (p = 0.039).

Trimming took 5 bases from V and 8 from J, leaving 19 bases between them. Germline CDR1 and CDR2: SGHDT and YYEEEE. The CDR3 contains 14 residues. The researchers obtained blood RNA from unsorted whole blood and also extracted germline DNA. Points on this clonotype: The antigen remains undetermined. A read error may explain this, as a much larger clone is one base away.

The chain is built from TRBV5-6 and TRBJ1-2; D call uncertain. The sample comprised peripheral blood. The sequence was collected from a man between 35 and 55 years old with primary liver carcinoma and hepatitis B virus infection. The chain's CDR3 is CASSRSVGVDGYTF. The CDR3 nucleotides read TGTGCCAGCAGTAGGTCGGTCGGAGTCGACGGCTACACCTTC.